The 3 T cell receptor beta chains below come from one sample, sequenced in a study of cytomegalovirus exposure and HLA in healthy donors. PCR primers comprised 60 Vbeta and 13 Jbeta primers. Data came from immunoSEQ multiplex PCR; TCRdb stores just in-frame clones and leaves some out. Of some 170,000 clones listed, roughly two thirds are singletons. Material for sequencing was PBMCs. The source is a woman in her thirties in good health and CMV-seronegative.

The CDR3 sequence: CASSPLTVSGNTIYF. The CDR3 region has the DNA TGTGCCAGCAGCCCTCTGACAGTCTCTGGAAACACCATATATTTT. The V gene is TRBV7-9, the J gene TRBJ1-3, with D possibly matching TRBD1 (5 bases). The CDR3 sequence is 15 residues long. Germline V gene data show CDR1 as SEHNR and CDR2 as FQNEAQ (reference sequence). Deletions cut 5 bases from V and 0 bases from J, with 11 bases between.

The chain recombines TRBV5-6 with TRBJ1-3, with 7 bases lining up with TRBD1. The CDR3 loop spans 14 amino acids. Unmatched junction bases numbered 3, after V lost 2 bases and J lost 4 bases. CDR1 is SGHDT, CDR2 YYEEEE, per germline. The CDR3 protein is CASSLQGSGNTIYF. CDR3 nucleotide sequence: TGTGCCAGCAGCTTACAGGGGAGCGGAAACACCATATATTTT.

This clone was observed a few times. This chain joins TRBV19 and TRBJ2-5, with D uncertain. Per the germline V gene, CDR1 is LNHDA and CDR2 is SQIVND (reference sequence). The CDR3 is made up of 15 amino acids. Trimming removed 6 bases from V and 4 bases from J, with 18 bases in between. CDR3 DNA sequence: TGTGCCAGTAGGGAGAGTAGCTTGGCTGTAGAGACCCAGTACTTC. Protein product: CASRESSLAVETQYF.